This passage covers 18 T cell receptor beta chains from one sample sequenced in a study of blood T cell repertoires in COVID-19. Sequenced by immunoSEQ multiplex PCR; TCRdb stores in-frame clones only, minus some. The data show over 300,000 clones, with around 89% seen just once and around a tenth held by the top ten. What was sequenced was PBMCs or T cells enriched from blood (not recorded which). These receptors were taken from a middle-aged woman who had recovered from COVID-19.

The chain links TRBV5-1 to TRBJ1-1; 8 nucleotides match TRBD1. Germline V gene data show CDR1 as SGHRS and CDR2 as YFSETQ. V was pared by 0 bases and J by 5 bases, with 6 bases of the junction left unmatched. This CDR3 comprises 15 residues. CDR3 protein: CASSLAGQGRTEAFF. CDR3 bases: TGCGCCAGCAGCTTGGCAGGACAGGGTCGAACTGAAGCTTTCTTT.

The chain couples TRBV7-3 to TRBJ2-5; 9 bases are a match to TRBD2. V lost 4 bases and J lost 4; bases outside the gene matches: 4. Germline values: CDR1 SGHTA, CDR2 FQGTGA. CDR3 length equals 14 residues. The CDR3 bases are TGTGCCAGCAGCTCGGGACTAGCAACAGAGACCCAGTACTTC. Encoded protein: CASSSGLATETQYF.

The sample holds one count of this clone. The chain joins TRBV30 to TRBJ1-4; D unclear. The CDR3 is 14 residues long. CDR1 and CDR2 from the germline V gene are GTSNPN and SVGIG (reference sequence). Trimming removed 0 bases at V and 7 bases at J, with 12 bases between. CDR3 sequence reads: CAWSVVGMGEKLFF. The CDR3 region has the DNA TGTGCCTGGAGTGTAGTCGGGATGGGTGAAAAACTGTTTTTT.

The genes are TRBV27 and TRBJ1-2, with unresolved D. This CDR3 has 12 amino acids. Germline V gives CDR1 MNHEY, CDR2 SMNVEV (reference sequence). V was shortened by 5 bases and J by 7 bases, with 11 bases between the two germline ends. CDR3 residues: CASSPGASGYTF. The CDR3 DNA reads as TGTGCCAGCAGTCCAGGCGCCTCTGGCTACACCTTC.

The chain couples TRBV27 to TRBJ2-3, with TRBD2 identical over 11 bases. The CDR3 length is 17 residues. The junction had 7 bases not matched to a gene; V was cut back by 2 bases and J by 3 bases. The V gene's germline CDR1 is MNHEY and CDR2 SMNVEV (reference sequence). CDR3 sequence reads: CASSLELAGVQTDTQYF. Here the CDR3 DNA reads TGTGCCAGCAGTTTAGAACTAGCGGGAGTTCAGACAGATACGCAGTATTTT.

The chain links TRBV4-3 to TRBJ2-1, with a tentative D call TRBD2 (6 bases). V lost 0 bases, J lost 6 bases, and 21 bases lay in between. The V gene's germline CDR1 is LGHNA and CDR2 YSLEER. The CDR3 totals 18 residues. The CDR3 DNA follows: TGCGCCAGCAGCCAAGATACTAGCTTCAGTAGTCTTTTCAATGAGCAGTTCTTC. Its protein is CASSQDTSFSSLFNEQFF.

The chain carries TRBV7-9 and TRBJ1-1; 7 bases match TRBD1. Germline CDR1 SEHNR, CDR2 FQNEAQ (reference sequence). The CDR3 runs 15 residues. V lost 3 bases, J lost 5 bases, and 9 bases stayed unmatched. The CDR3 nucleotides are TGTGCCAGCAGCTTGAACACAGGGGCTCTTACTGAAGCTTTCTTT. Translation gives CASSLNTGALTEAFF.

The V and J genes are TRBV19 and TRBJ1-5; perhaps TRBD1 as D (5 bases). Germline values: CDR1 LNHDA, CDR2 SQIVND (reference sequence). CDR3 length: 14 residues. V lost 5 bases, J lost 5 bases, and 13 bases lay in between. The CDR3 loop reads CASSDRDFDQPQHF. The DNA of the CDR3 is TGTGCCAGTAGTGACCGGGACTTCGATCAGCCCCAGCATTTT. Variable domain in full (rest from reference TRBV19 and TRBJ1-5): DGGITQSPKYLFRKEGQNVTLSCEQNLNHDAMYWYRQDPGQGLRLIYYSQIVNDFQKGDIAEGYSVSREKKESFPLTVTSAQKNPTAFYLCASSDRDFDQPQHFGDGTRLSIL.

This clone was recorded once. CDR3 nucleotides: TGCGCCGCCGCAGCTCTAGCGCGGGCTGAAGCTTTCTTT. Residues: CAAAALARAEAFF. The chain recombines TRBV10-2 with TRBJ1-1; D uncertain. Germline V lookup: CDR1 WSHSY, CDR2 SAAADI. CDR3 length equals 13 residues. Trimming shortened V by 11 bases and J by 6 bases, and 19 bases separated the two germline ends.

V usage is TRBV12-3 or TRBV12-4 and J usage is TRBJ2-3, with 7 bases aligning to TRBD2. This CDR3 region has 13 residues. V lost 8 bases and J lost 3; bases outside the gene matches: 5. The CDR3, as DNA: TGTGCCAGCTCGGGGGGTAAGACAGATACGCAGTATTTT. It specifies CASSGGKTDTQYF.

V and J are TRBV7-2 and TRBJ2-7; TRBD1 agrees at 7 bases. The CDR3 has 14 residues. Losses at the gene ends were 5 bases for V and 2 bases for J; bases not matched to a gene: 6. CDR1 SGHTA and CDR2 FQGNSA come from the germline V gene. The CDR3 reads CASSPRQGAYEQYF. The CDR3 DNA is TGTGCCAGCAGCCCGCGACAGGGTGCCTACGAGCAGTACTTC.

This chain uses TRBV2 with TRBJ2-5; 9 nucleotides align to TRBD1. Germline V gene data show CDR1 as SNHLY and CDR2 as FYNNEI. The CDR3 is made up of 16 amino acids. V lost 5 bases and J lost 5; bases outside the gene matches: 12. CDR3 DNA: TGTGCCAGCAGTTCTCCCCGGGGACAGGGAGGGGAGACCCAGTACTTC. This gives the protein CASSSPRGQGGETQYF.

This sequence joins TRBV6-5 and TRBJ2-5; TRBD2 agrees at 8 bases. This CDR3 is built from 16 residues. In germline, CDR1 is MNHEY, CDR2 SVGAGI. Trimming took 1 base from V and 1 from J; bases not matched to a gene: 5. CDR3 loop: CASSYFAGGTQETQYF. CDR3 DNA sequence: TGTGCCAGCAGTTACTTTGCGGGGGGCACCCAAGAGACCCAGTACTTC.

This clone was picked up a small number of times. This chain uses TRBV5-4 with TRBJ1-2; TRBD1 might be the D (6 bases). This CDR3 contains 13 residues. Germline CDR1 is SGHNT and CDR2 is YYREEE (reference sequence). V lost 5 bases and J lost 7, with 15 bases in between. CDR3 DNA: TGTGCCAGCAGACAGGGAGAGGCGATTGGCTACACCTTC. Protein product: CASRQGEAIGYTF.

The chain is built from TRBV7-3 and TRBJ2-2; tentatively, D is TRBD1 (6 bases). Trimming cost V 2 bases and J 0 bases, with 10 bases left between them. The CDR3 spans 16 residues. Germline V gene data show CDR1 as SGHTA and CDR2 as FQGTGA. CDR3 bases: TGTGCCAGCAGCTTACTTGGGGGCGCGAACACCGGGGAGCTGTTTTTT. It translates to CASSLLGGANTGELFF.

The chain carries TRBV30 and TRBJ2-5; D might be TRBD1 (5 bases). Germline V gene sequence: CDR1 GTSNPN, CDR2 SVGIG (reference sequence). The CDR3 is made up of 14 amino acids. V lost 4 bases and J 5 bases, leaving 17 bases between the germline ends. The CDR3 sequence is CAWMSGRSGETQYF. CDR3 nucleotide sequence: TGTGCCTGGATGTCCGGCAGGTCAGGGGAGACCCAGTACTTC. The full variable domain, its missing parts supplied by reference TRBV30 and TRBJ2-5, is SQTIHQWPATLVQPVGSPLSLECTVEGTSNPNLYWYRQAAGRGLQLLFYSVGIGQISSEVPQNLSASRPQDRQFILSSKKLLLSDSGFYLCAWMSGRSGETQYFGPGTRLLVL.

This sequence joins TRBV19 and TRBJ1-5; 9 bases map to TRBD1. The germline V gene encodes CDR1 LNHDA and CDR2 SQIVND (reference sequence). V lost 6 bases, J lost 7 bases, and 4 bases stayed unmatched. The CDR3 is 13 residues long. The CDR3, as DNA: TGTGCCAGTAGCCACAGGGGGCGGCAGCCCCAGCATTTT. This codes for CASSHRGRQPQHF.

The table lists this clone with a count of one. The V call is TRBV4-2, the J call TRBJ2-2, with D possibly TRBD1 on 5 matching bases. The CDR3 consists of 14 residues. Looked up from germline, CDR1 is LGHNA and CDR2 is YNFKEQ. V lost 8 bases and J lost 6, with 16 bases in between. The CDR3 nucleotides read TGTGCCAGCGCCCCGCAGGGCCGGGCCGGGGAGCTGTTTTTT. Protein: CASAPQGRAGELFF.